The clone carrying this T cell receptor (beta chain) was found a few times. This sample was included in a study of PD-1 blockade in classical Hodgkin lymphoma. Data came from immunoSEQ multiplex PCR; TCRdb stores just in-frame clones and leaves some out. The sample comprises 45,000 to 60,000 clones, 60% to 80% of which are singletons, and under 20% rests with the top ten. Time point specified: cycle 4 day 1 (C4D1), after more than five weeks of nivolumab. No patient escaped relapse after autologous stem cell transplantation, and brentuximab vedotin exposure varied. The CDR3 extends over 13 amino acids. Trimming took off 4 bases at V and 8 bases at J, with 13 bases between the two ends. The V gene's germline CDR1 is SGHDT and CDR2 YYEEEE.

This sample comprised peripheral blood mononuclear cells (PBMCs), obtained before the fourth cycle of nivolumab. The chain uses TRBV5-6 and TRBJ2-1, with TRBD1 as a possible D gene (5 bases). This clonotype was sampled from a human donor with classical Hodgkin lymphoma. The CDR3 reads CASSRGWGHEQFF. The CDR3 nucleotides are TGTGCCAGCAGCCGCGGTTGGGGCCATGAGCAGTTCTTC.